What follows are 24 T cell receptor beta chains derived from one specimen sequenced in a study of CD8 T cells in ankylosing spondylitis. Their antigen targets remain unknown. MiXCR, run by TCRdb on the 5' RACE reads, gives a single entry per CDR3 protein. The sample contains some 450,000 distinct CDR3 sequences, roughly 15% of which appear only once. Study-level results: Ankylosing spondylitis blood appeared to carry a characteristic TCR beta motif of roughly eight highly homologous variants.

The material sequenced was blood, either unsorted or a sorted T cell fraction (not recorded which). All receptors come from a male donor with ankylosing spondylitis.

This clonotype came up a few times. This chain links TRBV28 with TRBJ2-7, with 16 bases identical to TRBD2. The length of the CDR3 is 15 residues. The germline gives CDR1 MDHEN, CDR2 SYDVKM. V lost 4 bases, J lost 6 bases, and 3 bases stayed unmatched. The CDR3 DNA reads as TGTGCCAGCAGTTCAGGGACTAGCGGGGGGGGCGAGCAGTACTTC. Translation: CASSSGTSGGGEQYF.

The V call is TRBV14, the J call TRBJ1-2; D is possibly TRBD1 (5 bases). With 3 bases removed from V and 4 bases from J, the gap between germline ends came to 9 bases. Per germline, CDR1 SGHDN and CDR2 FVKESK. CDR3 length equals 13 residues. CDR3 sequence (DNA): TGTGCCAGCAGCCAGGCCGGGGGCTATGGCTACACCTTC. Residues: CASSQAGGYGYTF.

This clonotype was counted a few times. V usage is TRBV5-1 and J usage is TRBJ2-2; 10 positions agree with TRBD1. This CDR3 spans 16 amino acids. The V gene end was trimmed by 3 bases and the J gene end by 4 bases; junction bases not matched to a gene: 6. Germline CDR1 SGHRS, CDR2 YFSETQ. CDR3 bases: TGCGCCAGCAGCTCTGACAGGGGGCGAACCACCGGGGAGCTGTTTTTT. The encoded protein is CASSSDRGRTTGELFF.

The rearrangement joins TRBV20-1 to TRBJ1-6; no clear D gene. The CDR3 spans 16 residues. V lost 0 bases to trimming and J lost 0 bases, with 9 bases between them. CDR1 is DFQATT and CDR2 is SNEGSKA in the germline V gene (reference sequence). The CDR3 bases are TGCAGTGCTAGAGAATCAGAATACTCCTATAATTCACCCCTCCACTTT. Residues: CSARESEYSYNSPLHF.

This clonotype appeared many times. The chain combines TRBV7-3 with TRBJ2-1; D might be TRBD2 (6 bases). The CDR3 extends over 13 amino acids. The germline V and J ends were trimmed by 5 bases and 2 bases, with 7 bases remaining between them. Germline V CDR1 and CDR2: SGHTA, FQGTGA. The CDR3 here is CASSAGTYNEQFF. CDR3 nucleotide sequence: TGTGCCAGCAGCGCGGGAACCTACAATGAGCAGTTCTTC.

This clonotype was picked up a small number of times. The chain uses TRBV9 and TRBJ1-1; D not certain. This CDR3 has 17 amino acids. Per the germline V gene, CDR1 is SGDLS and CDR2 is YYNGEE. Deletions cut 0 bases from V and 0 bases from J, with 15 bases between. The chain's CDR3 is CASSVDPSRGLNTEAFF. In DNA, the CDR3 is TGTGCCAGCAGCGTAGACCCCTCCCGGGGATTGAACACTGAAGCTTTCTTT.

This clonotype was observed a handful of times. V gene TRBV24-1 combines with J gene TRBJ2-1; D call uncertain. This CDR3 has 16 amino acids. Germline loops: CDR1 KGHDR, CDR2 SFDVKD. With 1 base removed from V and 1 base from J, the gap between germline ends came to 10 bases. The CDR3 DNA sequence: TGTGCCACCAGTGATTTTGTTCCTGGGTCCTACAATGAGCAGTTCTTC. Translating it yields CATSDFVPGSYNEQFF.

The chain recombines TRBV28 with TRBJ2-1; the match to TRBD2 covers 8 bases. From germline, CDR1 is MDHEN and CDR2 SYDVKM. V trimming: 6 bases; J trimming: 7 bases; junction bases outside the gene matches: 14. The CDR3 is 16 residues long. This chain's CDR3 is CASRKPGLGSRNEQFF. The CDR3 nucleotides are TGTGCCAGCAGAAAACCGGGACTAGGGTCGAGAAATGAGCAGTTCTTC.

This clonotype was detected only a few times. V usage is TRBV6-1 and J usage is TRBJ1-1; TRBD1 is a possible D gene (5 bases). The V gene lost 8 bases and the J gene lost 0 bases, with 10 bases spanning the gap. The CDR3 spans 13 residues. Looked up from germline, CDR1 is MNHNS and CDR2 is SASEGT. CDR3 nucleotide sequence: TGTGCCAGCGCGGGGGAGCTGAACACTGAAGCTTTCTTT. Protein product: CASAGELNTEAFF.

V and J are TRBV5-1 and TRBJ2-2; no clear D gene. Germline CDR1 and CDR2: SGHRS and YFSETQ. The CDR3 is 16 amino acids. With 0 bases removed from V and 1 base from J, the gap between germline ends came to 10 bases. CDR3 in amino acids: CASSLVVSGNTGELFF. DNA for the CDR3: TGCGCCAGCAGCTTGGTCGTTTCGGGGAACACCGGGGAGCTGTTTTTT.

The J gene is TRBJ2-3, the V gene TRBV20-1, with D possibly being TRBD1 or TRBD2 (5 bases each). The V end lost 8 bases, the J end lost 2 bases, and 14 bases lay between the germline ends. Germline V gene sequence: CDR1 DFQATT, CDR2 SNEGSKA (reference sequence). The CDR3 is made up of 13 amino acids. The CDR3 sequence: CSRLLGTTDTQYF. CDR3 DNA: TGCAGTCGCCTCTTAGGGACCACAGATACGCAGTATTTT.

This clonotype occurred a few times. The gene calls are TRBV20-1 and TRBJ2-7; 8 bases fit TRBD2. Unmatched junction bases numbered 4, after V lost 4 bases and J lost 5 bases. Germline values: CDR1 DFQATT, CDR2 SNEGSKA (reference sequence). There are 12 residues in the CDR3. The CDR3 DNA follows: TGCAGTGCTACAGATAGCGGGGACGAGCAGTACTTC. This encodes CSATDSGDEQYF.

The rearrangement joins TRBV6-2 or TRBV6-3 to TRBJ1-1; D unclear. V was pared by 5 bases and J by 6 bases, with 10 bases between. Looked up from germline, CDR1 is MNHEY and CDR2 is SVGEGT. The CDR3 covers 12 residues. The CDR3 DNA reads as TGTGCCAGCAGTCCCAACCTCGCTGAAGCTTTCTTT. Translated: CASSPNLAEAFF.

This clonotype was seen a handful of times. The chain uses TRBV7-3 and TRBJ2-5, with D perhaps matching TRBD1 (5 bases). Germline V lookup: CDR1 SGHTA, CDR2 FQGTGA. Deletions cut 3 bases from V and 6 bases from J, with 14 bases between. The CDR3 sequence is 14 residues long. The chain's CDR3 is CASSFGQGSQTQYF. The CDR3 DNA sequence: TGTGCCAGCAGCTTTGGGCAGGGTTCGCAGACCCAGTACTTC.

The table lists this clonotype with many counts. The chain combines TRBV7-8 with TRBJ2-7, with 7 positions matching TRBD2. The germline CDR1 and CDR2 sequences are SGHVS and FQNEAQ. This CDR3 spans 16 amino acids. V lost 0 bases and J lost 0; bases outside the gene matches: 5. CDR3 sequence: CASSLASGTYSYEQYF. The CDR3 coding sequence is TGTGCCAGCAGCTTAGCCAGCGGGACCTACTCCTACGAGCAGTACTTC.

The V and J genes are TRBV20-1 and TRBJ2-2; 10 bases match TRBD1. Losses at the gene ends were 1 base for V and 1 base for J; bases not matched to a gene: 9. Germline CDR1 is DFQATT and CDR2 is SNEGSKA (reference sequence). CDR3 size: 18 residues. CDR3 region: CSARGPTRDRGNTGELFF. In nucleotides, the CDR3 is TGCAGTGCTAGAGGCCCAACGAGGGACAGGGGGAACACCGGGGAGCTGTTTTTT.

The V call is TRBV5-1, the J call TRBJ2-3; weak D call: TRBD2 (7 bases). Germline V gene sequence: CDR1 SGHRS, CDR2 YFSETQ. Deletions cut 1 base from V and 0 bases from J, with 15 bases between. The CDR3 is made up of 17 amino acids. CDR3 in amino acids: CASSLSRGGPSTDTQYF. The CDR3 bases are TGCGCCAGCAGCTTGAGTCGCGGGGGCCCTAGCACAGATACGCAGTATTTT.

This clonotype was detected only a few times. This rearrangement joins TRBV6-5 to TRBJ2-3; D not certain. Trimming took off 0 bases at V and 5 bases at J, with 12 bases between the two ends. Germline V gene data show CDR1 as MNHEY and CDR2 as SVGAGI. The CDR3 length is 15 residues. CDR3 nucleotides: TGTGCCAGCAGTTACTCGATAGGAGTGGTAGATACGCAGTATTTT. Its translation: CASSYSIGVVDTQYF.

The chain is built from TRBV3-1 and TRBJ2-1, with D hard to call. CDR1 is LGHDT, CDR2 YNNKEL, per germline (reference sequence). The V end was cut by 4 bases, the J end by 6 bases, with 7 bases between. There are 12 residues in the CDR3. CDR3 nucleotide sequence: TGTGCCAGCAGCCCCATGGGCAATGAGCAGTTCTTC. The encoded protein is CASSPMGNEQFF.

The V call is TRBV20-1, the J call TRBJ2-7, with a tentative D call TRBD1 (5 bases). Between the trimmed V and J ends, which lost 0 bases and 0 bases, there was a span of 9 bases. This CDR3 is 14 amino acids long. The V gene's germline CDR1 is DFQATT and CDR2 SNEGSKA (reference sequence). The CDR3 loop reads CSARDTGTSYEQYF. The CDR3 coding sequence is TGCAGTGCTAGAGACACAGGCACCTCCTACGAGCAGTACTTC.

This sequence joins TRBV12-3 or TRBV12-4 and TRBJ2-7; D possibly corresponds to TRBD2 (5 bases). The length of the CDR3 is 12 residues. V lost 6 bases and J lost 9, with 15 bases in between. The DNA of the CDR3 is TGTGCCAGCAGCCCGGACCTGGCGGGGCAGTACTTC. It specifies CASSPDLAGQYF.

The chain recombines TRBV20-1 with TRBJ2-7; tentatively, D is TRBD1 or TRBD2 (6 bases each). Trimming took off 6 bases at V and 6 bases at J, with 18 bases between the two ends. Looked up from germline, CDR1 is DFQATT and CDR2 is SNEGSKA (reference sequence). CDR3 size: 13 residues. CDR3: CSAPGGRGGEQYF. CDR3 coding DNA: TGCAGTGCACCTGGGGGCAGGGGAGGCGAGCAGTACTTC.

V usage is TRBV11-2 and J usage is TRBJ2-1; D ambiguous. Germline loops: CDR1 SGHAT, CDR2 FQNNGV. The CDR3 loop spans 14 amino acids. V was trimmed by 1 base and J by 3 bases, leaving 7 bases between them. The CDR3 loop is CASSLGPYYNEQFF. DNA for the CDR3: TGTGCCAGCAGCTTAGGACCCTACTACAATGAGCAGTTCTTC.

This clonotype was detected only a few times. CDR3 DNA sequence: TGTGCCAGCAGCAAAGAGCACAAAGAGACCCAGTACTTC. Translation gives CASSKEHKETQYF. V gene TRBV21-1 combines with J gene TRBJ2-5. TRBV21-1 is flagged as a pseudogene. The CDR3 consists of 13 residues.